This TCR beta chain originates from a study of cytomegalovirus exposure and HLA in healthy donors. This clone turned up a few times. What it recognizes is unknown. This sample includes further DNA sequences coding for the same CDR3. The primer mix had 60 Vbeta and 13 Jbeta primers. Sequencing was performed with immunoSEQ multiplex PCR; in TCRdb, only in-frame clones are kept and a portion is missing. In the table there are fewer than 140,000 clones, roughly 80% of which are singletons. Study-level findings and limits: A previous analysis found most TCR beta V segments productive roughly 87% or roughly 30% of the time. Around 18,000 TCR beta sequences were associated with HLA alleles at 0.05 false discovery rate in a later analysis.

The sample was PBMCs. This clonotype was sampled from a middle-aged man in good health and CMV-seronegative.

The chain's CDR3 is CASSYSGRQETQYF. In nucleotides, the CDR3 is TGCGCCAGCAGCTATAGCGGGCGCCAAGAGACCCAGTACTTC. The V gene is TRBV5-1, the J gene TRBJ2-5; 7 nucleotides match TRBD2. This CDR3 is 14 amino acids long. CDR1 is SGHRS, CDR2 YFSETQ, per germline. With V trimmed by 3 bases and J by 1 base, 3 bases remained unmatched.